These 20 T cell receptor beta chains were sequenced from one sample in a study of cytotoxic CD8 clonotypes in ibrutinib-treated CLL. Here immunoSEQ multiplex PCR was the method, and the copy in TCRdb shows in-frame clones only, minus some. The data contain about 25,000 clones, around 69% of them singletons. The starting material was PBMCs, obtained at disease progression, from a patient treated with ibrutinib. These receptors all stem from a human donor with chronic lymphocytic leukemia.

This chain connects TRBV5-1 to TRBJ2-7; D unresolved. Trimming removed 0 bases from V and 3 bases from J, with 7 bases in between. The CDR3 has 13 residues. Germline CDR1 reads SGHRS; CDR2 reads YFSETQ. CDR3 loop: CASSLAASYEQYF. In DNA form, the CDR3 reads TGCGCCAGCAGCTTGGCCGCGAGCTACGAGCAGTACTTC.

The CDR3 reads CASTASSSQGWSTNEKLFF. CDR3 nucleotides: TGCGCCAGCACCGCTTCCAGCTCGCAGGGGTGGTCCACTAATGAAAAACTGTTTTTT. The chain uses TRBV5-1 and TRBJ1-4, with D maybe TRBD1 (6 bases). There are 19 residues in the CDR3. The germline V gene encodes CDR1 SGHRS and CDR2 YFSETQ. Trimming took 6 bases from V and 2 from J, leaving 26 bases between them.

This clone was detected a few times. The chain combines TRBV5-6 with TRBJ1-1; the D gene is possibly TRBD1 (6 bases). Per germline, CDR1 SGHDT and CDR2 YYEEEE. The CDR3 totals 17 residues. V was trimmed by 0 bases and J by 2 bases, leaving 17 bases between them. CDR3 in amino acids: CASSLEQWEGQNTEAFF. Written as DNA, the CDR3 is TGTGCCAGCAGCTTGGAACAGTGGGAGGGACAAAACACTGAAGCTTTCTTT.

The gene calls are TRBV6-5 and TRBJ2-7, with TRBD2 matching 8 bases. The CDR3 extends over 14 amino acids. The V gene's germline CDR1 is MNHEY and CDR2 SVGAGI. V shed 4 bases and J 3 bases; nucleotides not matched to a gene: 5. The CDR3 loop is CASSSYSGVYEQYF. CDR3 coding DNA: TGTGCCAGCAGTTCATATAGCGGGGTCTACGAGCAGTACTTC.

This clone was detected a few times. The V call is TRBV19, the J call TRBJ1-1; possibly TRBD1 for D (5 bases). Germline loops: CDR1 LNHDA, CDR2 SQIVND (reference sequence). This CDR3 has 14 amino acids. Trimming pared 4 bases from V and 0 bases from J, leaving 9 bases between. The CDR3 DNA follows: TGTGCCAGTAGTAGGCCGGGGGTGAACACTGAAGCTTTCTTT. It specifies CASSRPGVNTEAFF.

Only one count was recorded for this clone. The chain carries TRBV15 and TRBJ2-5, with D unresolved. V was shortened by 0 bases and J by 5 bases, with 7 bases between the two germline ends. CDR1 and CDR2 (germline): LNHNV, YYDKDF (reference sequence). The CDR3 is made up of 13 amino acids. The CDR3 region has the DNA TGTGCCACCAGCAGAGACGCGTGGGAGACCCAGTACTTC. This encodes CATSRDAWETQYF.

The chain joins TRBV27 to TRBJ1-1; D is uncertain. The CDR3 is 13 amino acids. Trimming took 5 bases from V and 1 from J, leaving 8 bases between them. The germline CDR1 and CDR2 sequences are MNHEY and SMNVEV (reference sequence). In DNA form, the CDR3 reads TGTGCCAGCAGTCCAGGTCCGAACACTGAAGCTTTCTTT. Translating gives CASSPGPNTEAFF.

This CDR3 is CASMMAGGGPQHF. CDR3 bases: TGTGCCAGTATGATGGCAGGAGGTGGGCCCCAGCATTTT. This chain uses TRBV19 with TRBJ1-5; D not certain. With 7 bases removed from V and 9 bases from J, the gap between germline ends came to 16 bases. The length of the CDR3 is 13 residues. From germline, CDR1 is LNHDA and CDR2 SQIVND (reference sequence).

The count of this clone is one. The chain carries TRBV27 and TRBJ1-4; unclear D gene. The CDR3 runs 15 residues. CDR1 MNHEY and CDR2 SMNVEV come from the germline V gene (reference sequence). Trimming removed 6 bases at V and 3 bases at J, with 14 bases between. The CDR3 protein is CASSFLRNANEKLFF. Here the CDR3 DNA reads TGTGCCAGCAGCTTTCTGCGGAATGCTAATGAAAAACTGTTTTTT.

The V and J genes are TRBV7-9 and TRBJ2-7; D gene uncertain. V lost 2 bases and J lost 0, with 11 bases in between. Germline V gene lookup returns CDR1 SEHNR and CDR2 FQNEAQ (reference sequence). This CDR3 contains 15 residues. This CDR3 reads CASSLRDSFSYEQYF. The CDR3 DNA is TGTGCCAGCAGCTTAAGAGACTCCTTCTCCTACGAGCAGTACTTC. The full variable domain, with the rest looked up from reference TRBV7-9 and TRBJ2-7, is DTGVSQNPRHKITKRGQNVTFRCDPISEHNRLYWYRQTLGQGPEFLTYFQNEAQLEKSRLLSDRFSAERPKGSFSTLEIQRTEQGDSAMYLCASSLRDSFSYEQYFGPGTRLTVT.

The chain employs TRBV2 and TRBJ2-2; a weak D match, TRBD1 (6 bases). V was clipped by 2 bases and J by 2 bases, with 12 bases between them. Germline CDR1 reads SNHLY; CDR2 reads FYNNEI. This CDR3 has 16 residues. CDR3 loop: CASSETGTRNTGELFF. DNA of the CDR3: TGTGCCAGCAGTGAAACAGGGACAAGAAACACCGGGGAGCTGTTTTTT.

The CDR3 is CASSPEGPSGEAFF. The CDR3 DNA reads TGTGCCAGCAGCCCCGAAGGACCATCCGGTGAAGCTTTCTTT. The chain joins TRBV11-2 to TRBJ1-1; D uncertain. Trimming removed 5 bases at V and 7 bases at J, with 17 bases between. The CDR3 has 14 residues. The V gene's germline CDR1 is SGHAT and CDR2 FQNNGV.

The chain couples TRBV7-3 to TRBJ1-1; 7 bases match TRBD1. CDR1 is SGHTA and CDR2 is FQGTGA in the germline V gene. Trimming removed 4 bases from V and 6 bases from J; junction bases left unmatched: 11. The CDR3 has 15 residues. The DNA for the CDR3 is TGTGCCAGCAGCTCCGAGGGGGCCAGGGTAGCTGAAGCTTTCTTT. Translating it yields CASSSEGARVAEAFF.

This clone was picked up many times. This chain uses TRBV9 with TRBJ1-1; 7 positions agree with TRBD1. CDR3 size: 17 residues. CDR1 and CDR2 (germline): SGDLS, YYNGEE. Trimming cost V 4 bases and J 4 bases; bases outside gene matches: 16. The CDR3 bases are TGTGCCAGCAGCCTTTTAAGACAGGGTAGCGGGCGCACTGAAGCTTTCTTT. Translated, it gives CASSLLRQGSGRTEAFF. Full variable domain (missing parts from reference TRBV9 and TRBJ1-1): DSGVTQTPKHLITATGQRVTLRCSPRSGDLSVYWYQQSLDQGLQFLIQYYNGEERAKGNILERFSAQQFPDLHSELNLSSLELGDSALYFCASSLLRQGSGRTEAFFGQGTRLTVV.

The rearrangement uses TRBV2 and TRBJ2-1; no reliable D call. The CDR3 covers 16 residues. Germline V gene lookup returns CDR1 SNHLY and CDR2 FYNNEI. V was clipped by 6 bases and J by 1 base, with 16 bases between them. Here the CDR3 reads CASSRTALLSYNEQFF. Written as DNA, the CDR3 is TGTGCCAGCAGCAGGACGGCTCTACTTTCCTACAATGAGCAGTTCTTC.

Here the CDR3 DNA reads TGTGCCAGCAGCTTCGGCGGGCGCGGGGAGACCCAGTACTTC. It encodes CASSFGGRGETQYF. This rearrangement joins TRBV11-2 to TRBJ2-5; D perhaps matches TRBD2 (5 bases). Germline V gene sequence: CDR1 SGHAT, CDR2 FQNNGV. V was trimmed by 3 bases and J by 5 bases, leaving 13 bases between them. CDR3 length: 14 amino acids.

This clone was counted once. The chain links TRBV7-2 to TRBJ1-6, with a tentative D call TRBD1 (6 bases). The CDR3 sequence is 12 residues long. The V gene lost 5 bases and the J gene lost 12 bases, with 11 bases spanning the gap. Germline CDR1 and CDR2: SGHTA and FQGNSA. CDR3 sequence (DNA): TGTGCCAGCAGCCGGGACACCTTACCCCTCCACTTT. Translated, it gives CASSRDTLPLHF.

In this sample, this clone turned up once. The V gene is TRBV4-1, the J gene TRBJ2-7, with a tentative D call TRBD1 (6 bases). The V and J ends lost 8 bases and 3 bases respectively, with 14 bases between them. The CDR3 loop spans 13 amino acids. Germline values: CDR1 MGHRA, CDR2 YSYEKL. The DNA for the CDR3 is TGCGCCAGCGGGGACAACCTCTTCTACGAGCAGTACTTC. Amino acids: CASGDNLFYEQYF.

The CDR3 sequence: CSGRGPGWNTEAFF. The CDR3, as DNA: TGCAGCGGGAGGGGACCGGGGTGGAACACTGAAGCTTTCTTT. This chain connects TRBV29-1 to TRBJ1-1, with a tentative D call TRBD1 (5 bases). CDR1 and CDR2 from the germline V gene are SQVTM and ANQGSEA. The V end lost 7 bases, the J end lost 1 base, and 16 bases lay between the germline ends. The CDR3 spans 14 residues.

This chain links TRBV29-1 with TRBJ1-2; 11 positions match TRBD1. This CDR3 is 13 amino acids long. CDR1 SQVTM and CDR2 ANQGSEA come from the germline V gene. V trimming: 7 bases; J trimming: 4 bases; junction bases outside the gene matches: 5. The CDR3 DNA reads as TGCAGCGCCGGGACAGGGGGTGGCTATGGCTACACCTTC. Translated, it gives CSAGTGGGYGYTF.